A selection of T cell receptor beta chains follows, all from one sample in a study of blood T cell repertoires in COVID-19. Generated by immunoSEQ multiplex PCR, the TCRdb table keeps only in-frame clones and is missing some. Of approximately 210,000 clones listed, about 91% were seen once; the top ten hold approximately 1.2%. What was sequenced was peripheral blood. The source is a man aged 25-45 years with acute or convalescent COVID-19. Both conserved end residues are part of each CDR3. D genes are given only for firm matches. For some rows the clone size is stated as once, few or many, or as a class when expanded; others skip it.

length: 14; D: .; size: .; J: TRBJ1-5; V: TRBV6-5; DNA: TGTGCCAGCAATTCTCAGGGGAGCAATCAGCCCCAGCATTTT; CDR3: CASNSQGSNQPQHF
length: 14; D: .; size: .; J: TRBJ2-3; V: TRBV11-3; DNA: TGTGCCAGCAGCTTAGACGGGAACACAGATACGCAGTATTTT; CDR3: CASSLDGNTDTQYF
length: 14; D: TRBD1; size: .; J: TRBJ1-4; V: TRBV5-1; DNA: TGCGCCAGCAGCTTCACAGGGGTTAATGAAAAACTGTTTTTT; CDR3: CASSFTGVNEKLFF
length: 15; D: TRBD2; size: .; J: TRBJ2-3; V: TRBV10-3; DNA: TGTGCCATCAGTGATGGTAGCGGGGGGGCTTATACGCAGTATTTT; CDR3: CAISDGSGGAYTQYF
length: 11; D: .; size: .; J: TRBJ1-2; V: TRBV28; DNA: TGTGCCAGCAGTTCCTTTTATGGCTACACCTTC; CDR3: CASSSFYGYTF
length: 14; D: TRBD1; size: .; J: TRBJ1-1; V: TRBV5-6; DNA: TGTGCCAGCAGCTTGAACAGGGGTGACACTGAAGCTTTCTTT; CDR3: CASSLNRGDTEAFF
length: 16; D: TRBD1; size: .; J: TRBJ1-1; V: TRBV5-1; DNA: TGCGCCAGCACCCTGGGGGGGACAGGGCTCGATCCCGGAGCTTTCTTT; CDR3: CASTLGGTGLDPGAFF
length: 12; D: .; size: .; J: TRBJ1-2; V: TRBV28; DNA: TGTGCCAGCAGTTTTGCCCAGTATGGCTACACCTTC; CDR3: CASSFAQYGYTF
length: 16; D: TRBD2; size: .; J: TRBJ2-1; V: TRBV6-5; DNA: TGTGCCAGCAGTTCCCCCGGGACTAGCATTTACAATGAGCAGTTCTTC; CDR3: CASSSPGTSIYNEQFF
length: 15; D: TRBD1; size: .; J: TRBJ2-1; V: TRBV6-5; DNA: TGTGCCAGCAGTAGCCGGACAGGGGCCTACAATGAGCAGTTCTTC; CDR3: CASSSRTGAYNEQFF
length: 14; D: TRBD1; size: .; J: TRBJ2-7; V: TRBV5-4; DNA: TGTGCCAGCAGCTCCGGGACAGGTCTGTACGAGCAGTACTTC; CDR3: CASSSGTGLYEQYF
length: 15; D: TRBD2; size: once; J: TRBJ2-7; V: TRBV5-4; DNA: TGTGCCAGCAGCCCGTTATCGGGACTAGGTAACGAGCAGTACTTC; CDR3: CASSPLSGLGNEQYF
length: 17; D: TRBD1; size: .; J: TRBJ2-1; V: TRBV7-3; DNA: TGTGCCAGCAGCCTGCGTGTAGGGGGCTTTAACTACAATGAGCAGTTCTTC; CDR3: CASSLRVGGFNYNEQFF
length: 16; D: TRBD1; size: .; J: TRBJ2-7; V: TRBV5-1; DNA: TGCGCCAGCAGCCCGAAGCCGTCCGGGACAGCCTACGAGCAGTACTTC; CDR3: CASSPKPSGTAYEQYF
length: 16; D: .; size: .; J: TRBJ1-3; V: TRBV28; DNA: TGTGCCAGCAGTTCCCCCTGGGGGGTCGGTGGAAACACCATATATTTT; CDR3: CASSSPWGVGGNTIYF
length: 15; D: .; size: .; J: TRBJ1-5; V: TRBV7-9; DNA: TGTGCCAGCAGCTTGGGGGGTCGAAGCAATCAGCCCCAGCATTTT; CDR3: CASSLGGRSNQPQHF
length: 14; D: .; size: .; J: TRBJ1-5; V: TRBV5-4; DNA: TGTGCCAGCAGCCGTGGGGGCTTGAGTCAGCCCCAGCATTTT; CDR3: CASSRGGLSQPQHF
length: 15; D: TRBD2; size: .; J: TRBJ2-3; V: TRBV7-8; DNA: TGTGCCAGCAGCTCACTAGCGGGGCTCATGGATACGCAGTATTTT; CDR3: CASSSLAGLMDTQYF
length: 15; D: .; size: .; J: TRBJ2-7; V: TRBV6-5; DNA: TGTGCCAGCCGGGACACTACATACCCACCCTACGAGCAGTACTTC; CDR3: CASRDTTYPPYEQYF
length: 15; D: .; size: .; J: TRBJ2-7; V: TRBV14; DNA: TGTGCCAGCAGCCCCTCGGGACTGACTTTCTACGAGCAGTACTTC; CDR3: CASSPSGLTFYEQYF
length: 14; D: .; size: .; J: TRBJ2-1; V: TRBV7-9; DNA: TGTGCCAGCGCCCGGGGGGCGGGCTACAATGAGCAGTTCTTC; CDR3: CASARGAGYNEQFF
length: 16; D: .; size: once; J: TRBJ1-4; V: TRBV3-1/TRBV3-2; DNA: TGTGCCAGCAGCTTCCGTCGGGGGGGGACTAATGAAAAACTGTTTTTT; CDR3: CASSFRRGGTNEKLFF
length: 14; D: TRBD1; size: few; J: TRBJ2-3; V: TRBV6-5; DNA: TGTGCCAGCAGTTACACAGGGGCCAGTGGTACGCAGTATTTT; CDR3: CASSYTGASGTQYF
length: 16; D: TRBD2; size: .; J: TRBJ2-5; V: TRBV7-6; DNA: TGTGCCAGCAGCCTCCTCTCGGGGGGGCCTATAGAGACCCAGTACTTC; CDR3: CASSLLSGGPIETQYF
length: 17; D: TRBD1; size: .; J: TRBJ2-5; V: TRBV7-6; DNA: TGTGCCAGCAGCTTAGAAGACAGGGGGCGGACGAGAGAGACCCAGTACTTC; CDR3: CASSLEDRGRTRETQYF
length: 16; D: TRBD2; size: .; J: TRBJ2-2; V: TRBV4-2; DNA: TGTGCCAGCAGCCAATCCCTAGCGGGGGTGGCCGGGGAGCTGTTTTTT; CDR3: CASSQSLAGVAGELFF
length: 13; D: TRBD1; size: .; J: TRBJ2-1; V: TRBV18; DNA: TGTGCCAGCTCCCGAGACAGGGCTGAGATGGGGTTCTTC; CDR3: CASSRDRAEMGFF
length: 13; D: .; size: .; J: TRBJ1-1; V: TRBV19; DNA: TGTGCCAGTAGCCGGGGGGCGGTCACTGAAGCTTTCTTT; CDR3: CASSRGAVTEAFF
length: 13; D: TRBD1; size: few; J: TRBJ1-2; V: TRBV5-5; DNA: TGTGCCAGCAGCCCAGGGGGCGAGCATGGCTACACCTTC; CDR3: CASSPGGEHGYTF
length: 15; D: TRBD1; size: .; J: TRBJ1-5; V: TRBV18; DNA: TGTGCCAGCTCAAATGCAGGGGGACCCAATCAGCCCCAGCATTTT; CDR3: CASSNAGGPNQPQHF
length: 15; D: .; size: .; J: TRBJ2-3; V: TRBV11-3; DNA: TGTGCCAGCAGCTTAAGCGGAGGATACACAGATACGCAGTATTTT; CDR3: CASSLSGGYTDTQYF
length: 14; D: .; size: .; J: TRBJ1-1; V: TRBV6-5; DNA: TGTGCCAGCAGCCACGGGGGTAAGAGCACTGAAGCTTTCTTT; CDR3: CASSHGGKSTEAFF
length: 13; D: TRBD1; size: .; J: TRBJ2-7; V: TRBV28; DNA: TGTGCCAGCAGTCTAGGACAGGGGTACGAGCAGTACTTC; CDR3: CASSLGQGYEQYF
length: 15; D: .; size: .; J: TRBJ2-7; V: TRBV4-1; DNA: TGCGCCAGCAGCCAAGGTGGGACACGCGGCTACGAGCAGTACTTC; CDR3: CASSQGGTRGYEQYF
length: 14; D: .; size: .; J: TRBJ1-4; V: TRBV28; DNA: TGTGCCAGCAGTTTACACGTCACAGGGGAAAAACTGTTTTTT; CDR3: CASSLHVTGEKLFF
length: 16; D: .; size: .; J: TRBJ1-6; V: TRBV6-5; DNA: TGTGCCAGCAGTTACTCCAGGGGTTCGGGTAATTCACCCCTCCACTTT; CDR3: CASSYSRGSGNSPLHF
length: 12; D: .; size: .; J: TRBJ1-2; V: TRBV12-3/TRBV12-4; DNA: TGTGCCAGCAGCTCAGGGCCTTATGGCTACACCTTC; CDR3: CASSSGPYGYTF
length: 17; D: .; size: .; J: TRBJ2-7; V: TRBV28; DNA: TGTGCCAGCACTCCTTTAGCCTTCGGGGGGCCTTCATACGAGCAGTACTTC; CDR3: CASTPLAFGGPSYEQYF
length: 13; D: .; size: .; J: TRBJ2-7; V: TRBV19; DNA: TGTGCCAGTAGTATAGATCGGTGGTACGAGCAGTACTTC; CDR3: CASSIDRWYEQYF
length: 15; D: .; size: .; J: TRBJ1-6; V: TRBV6-1; DNA: TGTGCCAGCAGTGAGCAGGGAAGGAGCGCGTCACCCCTCCACTTT; CDR3: CASSEQGRSASPLHF
length: 15; D: TRBD1; size: .; J: TRBJ2-2; V: TRBV2; DNA: TGTGCCAGCAGCGGACAGGGGGGTAACACCGGGGAGCTGTTTTTT; CDR3: CASSGQGGNTGELFF
length: 13; D: .; size: .; J: TRBJ1-2; V: TRBV29-1; DNA: TGCAGCGTTGAAGATAGCGATAACTATGGCTACACCTTC; CDR3: CSVEDSDNYGYTF